The sequence of this TCR beta chain was determined in a study of post-analysis software for immune sequencing data. Study-level findings and limits: With TRBV5-6, TRBV5-1 and TRBV20-1 included, a handful of TRBV segments were more frequent in patients than in controls.

V shed 6 bases and J shed 0 bases, with 12 bases lying between them. Germline-derived CDR1 and CDR2 are DFQATT and SNEGSKA (reference sequence). The length of the CDR3 is 14 residues. A remark on this clonotype: Its antigen is as yet unknown.

Unique molecular identifiers were present in the TCR beta cDNA libraries. TCRdb reprocessed the PCR reads via MiXCR and lists one record per CDR3 protein. The sample lists hundreds of thousands of distinct CDR3 sequences; 59% were seen once. The receptor was isolated from a girl aged 2 to 10 with multiple sclerosis. Specimen: blood. This sequence joins TRBV20-1 and TRBJ2-4; D gene uncertain. The chain's CDR3 is CSAPEELAKNIQYF. DNA for the CDR3: TGCAGTGCCCCCGAGGAACTAGCCAAAAACATTCAGTACTTC.